These 30 T cell receptor beta chains came from one sample sequenced in a study of blood T cell repertoires in COVID-19. Method: immunoSEQ multiplex PCR; TCRdb's copy keeps in-frame clones and lacks some. The repertoire has 97,000 or so clones, roughly 79% of them found once; the top ten carry 8% to 13%. Sample: peripheral blood. The receptors stem from a man aged 70 or older with acute or convalescent COVID-19.

V and J are TRBV6-5 and TRBJ1-5; TRBD1 aligns across 11 bases. Germline lookup yields CDR1 MNHEY and CDR2 SVGAGI. Trimming cost V 6 bases and J 7 bases; bases outside gene matches: 2. CDR3 size: 13 residues. This chain's CDR3 is CASSRDRGQPQHF. The CDR3 DNA follows: TGTGCCAGCAGCCGGGACAGGGGGCAGCCCCAGCATTTT.

The genes are TRBV6-2 or TRBV6-3 and TRBJ2-1; TRBD2 agrees at 11 bases. Germline V CDR1 and CDR2: MNHEY, SVGEGT. The CDR3 extends over 16 amino acids. Trimming cost V 6 bases and J 8 bases; bases outside gene matches: 12. The CDR3 region is CASSRPRTSGYDEQFF. In nucleotides, the CDR3 is TGTGCCAGCAGCCGACCTCGGACTAGCGGGTACGATGAGCAGTTCTTC.

V is TRBV12-3 or TRBV12-4 and J is TRBJ2-5, with 8 bases aligning to TRBD2. CDR3 length: 11 residues. The V segment lost 5 bases and the J segment 11 bases; nucleotides outside the gene matches: 4. This chain's CDR3 is CASSRGLDQYF. For the CDR3, the DNA is TGTGCCAGCAGTAGGGGACTAGATCAGTACTTC.

The chain employs TRBV18 and TRBJ2-1; tentative D call: TRBD2 (7 bases). CDR1 is KGHSH, CDR2 LQKENI, per germline. Deletions cut 3 bases from V and 2 bases from J, with 14 bases between. There are 16 residues in the CDR3. The CDR3 DNA follows: TGTGCCAGCTCACCCCCGGGGGGCGGCGCCTACAATGAGCAGTTCTTC. Residues: CASSPPGGGAYNEQFF.

In this sample, this clone is large. V usage is TRBV7-6 and J usage is TRBJ2-7; D gene uncertain. Germline CDR1 is SGHVS and CDR2 is FNYEAQ. The CDR3 contains 13 residues. Trimming removed 1 base at V and 3 bases at J, with 7 bases between. The CDR3 DNA reads TGTGCCAGCAGCTTAGGTGGAGACTACGAGCAGTACTTC. Amino acid sequence: CASSLGGDYEQYF.

This clone came up a few times. The chain is built from TRBV2 and TRBJ2-5; D is perhaps TRBD1 (5 bases). The V and J ends lost 1 base and 0 bases respectively, with 9 bases between them. CDR1 and CDR2 (germline): SNHLY, FYNNEI. The CDR3 loop spans 15 amino acids. In DNA form, the CDR3 reads TGTGCCAGCAGTGAAGAACAGGACCACCAAGAGACCCAGTACTTC. Translated: CASSEEQDHQETQYF.

The chain joins TRBV11-1 to TRBJ2-3; D possibly corresponds to TRBD1 (5 bases). This CDR3 is built from 17 residues. Germline CDR1 and CDR2: SGHAT and FQDESV (reference sequence). The germline V and J ends were trimmed by 0 bases and 2 bases, with 15 bases remaining between them. The CDR3 coding sequence is TGTGCCAGCAGCTTAGCGGCCCGCATTGGGGCCACAGATACGCAGTATTTT. Its protein is CASSLAARIGATDTQYF.

This sequence joins TRBV19 and TRBJ2-7; possibly TRBD1 for D (5 bases). CDR1 and CDR2 from the germline V gene are LNHDA and SQIVND (reference sequence). Trimming took off 3 bases at V and 0 bases at J, with 6 bases between the two ends. The CDR3 is made up of 13 amino acids. CDR3 nucleotide sequence: TGTGCCAGTAGTATGACAGCCTCCTACGAGCAGTACTTC. Translating it yields CASSMTASYEQYF.

The chain combines TRBV28 with TRBJ1-1; 8 positions agree with TRBD1. CDR3 length: 13 amino acids. V trimming: 5 bases; J trimming: 5 bases; junction bases outside the gene matches: 4. Germline V lookup: CDR1 MDHEN, CDR2 SYDVKM. In DNA form, the CDR3 reads TGTGCCAGCAGTACAGGGGGACCGACTGAAGCTTTCTTT. Translating it yields CASSTGGPTEAFF.

The V gene is TRBV28, the J gene TRBJ1-4; 8 bases are a match to TRBD1. The CDR3 is 13 amino acids. CDR1 and CDR2 from the germline V gene are MDHEN and SYDVKM. The J segment lost 8 bases and the V segment lost 8 bases, leaving 7 bases of the junction unmatched. The CDR3 region has the DNA TGTGCCAGCCGGACAGGGTGGGGGGAAAAACTGTTTTTT. It yields the protein CASRTGWGEKLFF. The variable domain in full, with the rest retrieved from reference TRBV28 and TRBJ1-4, is DVKVTQSSRYLVKRTGEKVFLECVQDMDHENMFWYRQDPGLGLRLIYFSYDVKMKEKGDIPEGYSVSREKKERFSLILESASTNQTSMYLCASRTGWGEKLFFGSGTQLSVL.

This clone was seen a single time. The chain carries TRBV28 and TRBJ1-4; weak D call: TRBD1 (5 bases). The CDR3 contains 15 residues. V was pared by 4 bases and J by 4 bases, with 13 bases between. Per the germline V gene, CDR1 is MDHEN and CDR2 is SYDVKM. CDR3 sequence (DNA): TGTGCCAGCAGTTCCTACAGGTTAATTAATGAAAAACTGTTTTTT. Its protein is CASSSYRLINEKLFF.

This clone appeared once. The rearrangement uses TRBV3-1 (or the pseudogene TRBV3-2) and TRBJ1-3; no clear D gene. The germline CDR1 and CDR2 sequences are LGHDT and YNNKEL (reference sequence). V was cut by 7 bases and J by 4 bases, with 14 bases left in between. The CDR3 has 14 amino acids. The CDR3 here is CASTAEAEGNTIYF. As DNA, the CDR3 is TGTGCCAGCACCGCGGAGGCGGAAGGAAACACCATATATTTT.

With respect to this clone: The junction shows a germline mismatch at one end, possibly a read error. The gene calls are TRBV5-1 and TRBJ1-6; 9 nucleotides match TRBD1. Germline CDR1 reads SGHRS; CDR2 reads YFSETQ. The CDR3 is 13 amino acids. The CDR3 reads CATTTGGDSPLHF. The CDR3, as DNA: TGCGCCACCACGACAGGGGGAGATTCGCCCCTCCACTTT.

About this clone itself: The junction departs from germline at one end; a sequencing error may be responsible. The chain employs TRBV19 and TRBJ1-4; D call uncertain. CDR1 is LNHDA and CDR2 is SQIVND in the germline V gene (reference sequence). There are 12 residues in the CDR3. The CDR3 coding sequence is TGTGCCAGTAGTCCTAACGATGAAAAACTGTCTTTT. It translates to CASSPNDEKLSF.

The rearrangement uses TRBV5-4 and TRBJ1-1, with no clear D. The V gene's germline CDR1 is SGHNT and CDR2 YYREEE (reference sequence). This CDR3 has 14 amino acids. Trimming took 8 bases from V and 4 from J, leaving 18 bases between them. DNA of the CDR3: TGTGCCAGTCACCGAGAGGGCGGGTCCACTGAAGCTTTCTTT. It yields the protein CASHREGGSTEAFF.

The chain joins TRBV12-5 to TRBJ2-7; 9 bases match TRBD1. V was pared by 4 bases and J by 2 bases, with 9 bases of the junction left unmatched. The germline gives CDR1 LGHNT, CDR2 FRNRAP. The CDR3 runs 16 residues. CDR3 sequence: CASGSAGTGRPYEQYF. The CDR3 DNA sequence: TGTGCTAGTGGTTCCGCCGGGACAGGGAGGCCCTACGAGCAGTACTTC. Full variable domain (remainder filled in from reference TRBV12-5 and TRBJ2-7): DARVTQTPRHKVTEMGQEVTMRCQPILGHNTVFWYRQTMMQGLELLAYFRNRAPLDDSGMPKDRFSAEMPDATLATLKIQPSEPRDSAVYFCASGSAGTGRPYEQYFGPGTRLTVT.

V gene TRBV25-1 combines with J gene TRBJ1-3; D is uncertain. CDR1 MGHDK and CDR2 SYGVNS come from the germline V gene. The ends were cut back, 5 bases at V and 4 bases at J, with 9 bases in the middle. This CDR3 is built from 13 residues. CDR3 sequence: CASSTARGNTIYF. The CDR3 DNA reads TGTGCCAGCAGTACTGCGAGGGGAAACACCATATATTTT.

The chain uses TRBV20-1 and TRBJ1-6; D ambiguous. CDR3 length: 13 amino acids. Per germline, CDR1 DFQATT and CDR2 SNEGSKA (reference sequence). Trimming took off 3 bases at V and 10 bases at J, with 13 bases between the two ends. DNA for the CDR3: TGCAGTGCTAGTGTGGCAGAAACATCACCCCTCCACTTT. Amino acid sequence: CSASVAETSPLHF.

V and J are TRBV19 and TRBJ2-6, with D possibly TRBD1 on 5 matching bases. The germline V gene encodes CDR1 LNHDA and CDR2 SQIVND (reference sequence). The CDR3 totals 17 residues. V dropped 7 bases and J dropped 0 bases, with 16 bases sitting between them. Here the CDR3 reads CASMPGRSYSGANVLTF. The CDR3 coding sequence is TGTGCCAGTATGCCAGGGCGATCCTACTCTGGGGCCAACGTCCTGACTTTC.

This clone was recorded once. It is likely a read error, because the conserved phenylalanine at the end of the CDR3 is missing. It is unclear where the CDR3 begins or ends on the DNA, so no DNA is shown, and the CDR3 is as TCRdb lists it. The V and J genes are TRBV14 and TRBJ1-2; the D call in the table, TRBD1, was not verified against the DNA. The CDR3 adds up to 12 amino acids, both ends counted. Germline V CDR1 and CDR2: SGHDN, FVKESK. CDR3 in amino acids: CASSQDPRWTIY.

CDR3 DNA sequence: TGTGCCAGCAGTGAAGCTTTCAAGGGGCACGGCTACACCTTC. Amino acids: CASSEAFKGHGYTF. The chain recombines TRBV6-1 with TRBJ1-2; weak D call: TRBD1 (5 bases). V lost 0 bases, J lost 8 bases, and 13 bases lay in between. The CDR3 totals 14 residues. Germline CDR1 is MNHNS and CDR2 is SASEGT.

The chain has TRBV11-3 and TRBJ2-7; no clear D gene. The CDR3 contains 14 residues. Between the trimmed V and J ends, which lost 8 bases and 2 bases, there was a span of 16 bases. Germline V gene data show CDR1 as SGHNT and CDR2 as YENEEA. The CDR3 DNA sequence: TGTGCCAGCTCGTGGGCTCCTGGCCCCTACGAGCAGTACTTC. Residues: CASSWAPGPYEQYF.

The V gene is TRBV20-1, the J gene TRBJ1-5; D is ambiguous. This CDR3 is 13 amino acids long. CDR1 and CDR2 from the germline V gene are DFQATT and SNEGSKA (reference sequence). Trimming took off 3 bases at V and 10 bases at J, with 16 bases between the two ends. The CDR3 nucleotides read TGCAGTGCTAGTTCCGGCATTCGAGGACCCCAGCATTTT. As protein: CSASSGIRGPQHF.

This rearrangement joins TRBV6-4 to TRBJ2-7, with D possibly being TRBD2 (6 bases). The V end lost 5 bases, the J end lost 0 bases, and 14 bases lay between the germline ends. The germline CDR1 and CDR2 sequences are MRHNA and SNTAGT. The length of the CDR3 is 15 residues. In nucleotides, the CDR3 is TGTGCCAGCAGTCAGGACTATCAGAGCTCCTACGAGCAGTACTTC. Its protein is CASSQDYQSSYEQYF.

The gene calls are TRBV7-9 and TRBJ2-5; 9 bases are shared with TRBD2. This CDR3 comprises 14 residues. Per the germline V gene, CDR1 is SEHNR and CDR2 is FQNEAQ (reference sequence). V lost 0 bases, J lost 5 bases, and 1 base stayed unmatched. The CDR3 loop reads CASSLAAGGETQYF. The CDR3 region has the DNA TGTGCCAGCAGCTTAGCGGCGGGGGGGGAGACCCAGTACTTC.

The CDR3 loop is CASRNLGQFNEQYF. The CDR3 coding sequence is TGTGCCAGCAGGAATCTGGGCCAATTCAACGAGCAGTACTTC. The chain joins TRBV28 to TRBJ2-7; no clear D gene. CDR1 MDHEN and CDR2 SYDVKM come from the germline V gene. The CDR3 sequence is 14 residues long. The V gene lost 6 bases and the J gene lost 5 bases, with 17 bases spanning the gap.

The chain joins TRBV3-1 (or the pseudogene TRBV3-2) to TRBJ1-2; no clear D gene. Trimming took 4 bases from V and 0 from J, leaving 18 bases between them. Germline V lookup: CDR1 LGHDT, CDR2 YNNKEL (reference sequence). This CDR3 spans 17 amino acids. As DNA, the CDR3 is TGTGCCAGCAGCCGTCTTGGGGAGAGAACGGCTAACTATGGCTACACCTTC. Residues: CASSRLGERTANYGYTF.

This clone is a singleton in its sample. V usage is TRBV9 and J usage is TRBJ1-3, with D perhaps TRBD1 (5 bases). The V gene lost 7 bases and the J gene lost 0 bases, with 14 bases spanning the gap. The length of the CDR3 is 15 residues. CDR1 and CDR2 from the germline V gene are SGDLS and YYNGEE. The CDR3 sequence: CASGRDSTSGNTIYF. CDR3 DNA sequence: TGTGCCAGCGGACGAGACAGCACCTCTGGAAACACCATATATTTT.

This clone showed up just once. The rearrangement uses TRBV3-1 (or the pseudogene TRBV3-2) and TRBJ1-1, with 8 bases matching TRBD1. Germline CDR1 and CDR2: LGHDT and YNNKEL (reference sequence). The CDR3 is 14 residues long. The trim removed 4 bases at V and 5 bases at J, leaving 6 bases unmatched. In DNA form, the CDR3 reads TGTGCCAGCAGCCCTCGACAGGGGAGGACTGAAGCTTTCTTT. Its translation is CASSPRQGRTEAFF.

This chain uses TRBV11-2 with TRBJ2-7, with 8 nucleotides matching TRBD2. V was clipped by 5 bases and J by 2 bases; unmatched bases: 11. The CDR3 has 16 residues. Germline assignment: CDR1 SGHAT and CDR2 FQNNGV. The CDR3 loop is CASSLAAGGLTYEQYF. The CDR3 region has the DNA TGTGCCAGCAGCCTGGCGGCGGGGGGACTCACCTACGAGCAGTACTTC.